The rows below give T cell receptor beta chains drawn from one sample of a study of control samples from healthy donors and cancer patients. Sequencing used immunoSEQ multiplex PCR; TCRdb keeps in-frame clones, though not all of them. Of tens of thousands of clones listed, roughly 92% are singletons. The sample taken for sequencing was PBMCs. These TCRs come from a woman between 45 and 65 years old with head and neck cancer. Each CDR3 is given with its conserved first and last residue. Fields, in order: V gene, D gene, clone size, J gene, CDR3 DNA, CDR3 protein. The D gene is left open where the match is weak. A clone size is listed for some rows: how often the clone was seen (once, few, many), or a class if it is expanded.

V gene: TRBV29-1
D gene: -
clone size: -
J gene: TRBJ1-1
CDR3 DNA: TGCAGCGTTGTACGGTTGCCTGAAGCTTTCTTT
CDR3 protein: CSVVRLPEAFF

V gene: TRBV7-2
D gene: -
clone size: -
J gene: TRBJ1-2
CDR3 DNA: TGTGCCAGCAGTCCAGGGCGGTCCTATGGCTACACCTTC
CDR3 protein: CASSPGRSYGYTF

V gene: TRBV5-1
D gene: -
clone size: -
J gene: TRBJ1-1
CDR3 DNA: TGCGCCAGCAGCTTTCCGAGTAACACTGAAGCTTTCTTT
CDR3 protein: CASSFPSNTEAFF

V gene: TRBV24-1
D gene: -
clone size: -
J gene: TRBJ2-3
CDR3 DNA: TGTGCCACCAGTGATTTGGGACGGGGGAACGATCCTTACACAGATACGCAGTATTTT
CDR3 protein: CATSDLGRGNDPYTDTQYF

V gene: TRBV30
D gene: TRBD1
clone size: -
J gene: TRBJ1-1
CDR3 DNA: TGTGCCTGGAGTGTAAGGCAGGGGGACACTGAAGCTTTCTTT
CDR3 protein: CAWSVRQGDTEAFF

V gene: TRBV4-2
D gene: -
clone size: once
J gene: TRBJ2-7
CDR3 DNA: TGTGCCAGCAGCCAAGATCAGGGATCCAGCGACGAGCAGTACTTC
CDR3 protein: CASSQDQGSSDEQYF

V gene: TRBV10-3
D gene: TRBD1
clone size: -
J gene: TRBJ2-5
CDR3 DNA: TGTGCCACCTCTGACGGACAGGGTCTCTCGGGTAGAGAGACCCAGTACTTC
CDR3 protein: CATSDGQGLSGRETQYF

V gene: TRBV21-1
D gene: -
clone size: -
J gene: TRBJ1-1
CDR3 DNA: TGTGCCAGCGAACATCGGGAGGCAGGTGGGAACACTGAAGCTTTCTTT
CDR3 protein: CASEHREAGGNTEAFF

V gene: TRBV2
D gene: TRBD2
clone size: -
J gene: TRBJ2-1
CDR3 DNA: TGTGCCAGCAGGGTGGGACTAGCGGATTTTTACAATGAGCAGTTCTTC
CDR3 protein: CASRVGLADFYNEQFF

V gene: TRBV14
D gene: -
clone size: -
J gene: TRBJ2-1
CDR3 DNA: TGTGCCAGCAGCCAAGCGAATTACAATGAGCAGTTCTTC
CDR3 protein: CASSQANYNEQFF

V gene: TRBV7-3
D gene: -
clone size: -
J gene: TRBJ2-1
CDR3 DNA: TGTGCCAGCAGCTTAACCGCCTCTGGGCACCCCAATGAGCAGTTCTTC
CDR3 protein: CASSLTASGHPNEQFF

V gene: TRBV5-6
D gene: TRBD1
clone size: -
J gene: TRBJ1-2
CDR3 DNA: TGTGCCAGCAGCTTGGGGGACAGCTATGGCTACACCTTC
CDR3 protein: CASSLGDSYGYTF

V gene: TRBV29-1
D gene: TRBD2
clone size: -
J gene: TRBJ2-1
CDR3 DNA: TGCAGCGGGGCGGGAACTAGCGGGACCAATGAGCAGTTCTTC
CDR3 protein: CSGAGTSGTNEQFF

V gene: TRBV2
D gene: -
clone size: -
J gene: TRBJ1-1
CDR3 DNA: TGTGCCAGCAATCCGGGCACTGAAGCTTTCTTT
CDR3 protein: CASNPGTEAFF

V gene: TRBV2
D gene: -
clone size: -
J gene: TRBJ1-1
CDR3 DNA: TGTGCCAGCAGTGGTGAGGGTCGGGGCGCCGGGGCTGAAGCTTTCTTT
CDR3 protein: CASSGEGRGAGAEAFF

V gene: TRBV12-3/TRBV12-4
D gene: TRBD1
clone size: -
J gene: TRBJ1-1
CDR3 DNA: TGTGCCAGCACCCCTGGGACAGTCACTGAAGCTTTCTTT
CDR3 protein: CASTPGTVTEAFF

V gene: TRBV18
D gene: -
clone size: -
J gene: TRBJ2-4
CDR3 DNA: TGTGCCAGCTCACCAGGGGTCACCGAGGGCATTCGGTACTTC
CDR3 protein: CASSPGVTEGIRYF

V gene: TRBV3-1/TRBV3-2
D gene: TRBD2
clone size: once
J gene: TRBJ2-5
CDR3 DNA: TGTGCCAGCAGCCAATTGCGGGGGGCGGGGGAGACCCAGTACTTC
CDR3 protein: CASSQLRGAGETQYF

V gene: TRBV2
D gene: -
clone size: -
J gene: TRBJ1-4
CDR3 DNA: TGTGCCAGCAGTCCATTGGACAGTCGGGAACTGTTTTTT
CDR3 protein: CASSPLDSRELFF

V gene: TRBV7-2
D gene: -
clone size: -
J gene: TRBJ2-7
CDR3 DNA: TGTGCCAGCAGCTTAGTCCTAGCCTACGAGCAGTACTTC
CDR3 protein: CASSLVLAYEQYF